These 6 T cell receptor beta chains came from one sample sequenced in a study of vaccination and CD4 T cells after COVID-19. Oncomine TCR Beta short-read sequencing was applied to DNA from cultured CD4+ T cells. From the PCR reads, TCRdb called clonotypes with MiXCR, one entry per CDR3 protein. The repertoire has some 19,000 distinct CDR3 sequences, around 41% of them found once; the top ten carry less than 15%. The sample's treatment: roughly 11-day PBMC culture with coronavirus spike peptide pools or control peptides (ViraFEST assay). The antigens of these receptors remain unknown. The sample taken for sequencing was cultured CD4+ T cells from blood. These receptor sequences come from a human donor with COVID-19.

The chain is built from TRBV2 and TRBJ2-5, with 9 bases matching TRBD2. Germline trimming cut 3 bases from V and 5 bases from J; bases unmatched to any gene: 7. CDR3 length equals 15 residues. Germline CDR1 is SNHLY and CDR2 is FYNNEI. CDR3 DNA sequence: TGTGCCAGCAGTGACTGGCGGGGGGGCCACGAGACCCAGTACTTC. Translation gives CASSDWRGGHETQYF.

This clonotype is classed as large. The chain carries TRBV6-5 and TRBJ1-2; 8 bases are a match to TRBD1. This CDR3 has 15 residues. The V segment lost 3 bases and the J segment 4 bases; nucleotides outside the gene matches: 7. Germline-derived CDR1 and CDR2 are MNHEY and SVGAGI. The CDR3 bases are TGTGCCAGCAGTTATCAGACAGGGGCCGTCTATGGCTACACCTTC. Protein sequence: CASSYQTGAVYGYTF.

The gene calls are TRBV10-2 and TRBJ1-2; 10 bases line up with TRBD1. CDR1 WSHSY and CDR2 SAAADI come from the germline V gene. This CDR3 region has 14 residues. Trimming took 7 bases from V and 7 from J; bases not matched to a gene: 9. In DNA form, the CDR3 reads TGCGCCAGCAACCGGGACAGGGGAAAGAGTGGCTACACCTTC. It translates to CASNRDRGKSGYTF.

Regarding this clonotype: The junction shows a germline mismatch at one end, possibly a read error. The DNA of the CDR3 is TGTGCCAACAGCCGGAGGTCGAACACTGAAGCTTTCTTT. Translated, it gives CANSRRSNTEAFF. The V call is TRBV7-8, the J call TRBJ1-1; D is unclear. CDR3 size: 13 residues. CDR1 and CDR2 from the germline V gene are SGHVS and FQNEAQ.

CDR3 DNA: TGTGCCAGCAGTCTTGCCAAAAACATTCAGTACTTC. This codes for CASSLAKNIQYF. The chain couples TRBV28 to TRBJ2-4, with D unclear. Trimming removed 5 bases at V and 1 base at J, with 3 bases between. This CDR3 has 12 amino acids. Per germline, CDR1 MDHEN and CDR2 SYDVKM.

A single count supports this clonotype. V and J are TRBV9 and TRBJ1-1, with 11 nucleotides matching TRBD1. CDR3 size: 16 residues. Germline V CDR1 and CDR2: SGDLS, YYNGEE. Losses at the gene ends were 4 bases for V and 1 base for J; bases not matched to a gene: 6. The CDR3: CASSPRTGGGNTEAFF. The CDR3 coding sequence is TGTGCCAGCAGCCCCAGGACAGGGGGCGGGAACACTGAAGCTTTCTTT.